This section outlines one T cell receptor (beta chain) sequence together with its context. Its antigen is undetermined. This entry belongs to a study of response to subunit inactivated influenza vaccine. Study conclusions and caveats: Authors proposed each seasonal influenza vaccination draws in few new T cells.

The CDR3 extends over 16 amino acids. Germline CDR1 reads SGHDT; CDR2 reads YYEEEE. V was clipped by 2 bases and J by 10 bases, with 22 bases between them. MiXCR, applied by TCRdb to the RT-PCR reads, yields one record per CDR3 protein. The sample has about 240,000 distinct CDR3 sequences, 9% to 15% seen once; the top ten hold about 7.8%. The source is a man aged 50-60 years who received an inactivated influenza vaccine. The material was non-naive T cells sorted from PBMCs, obtained roughly 15 days before vaccination. The V call is TRBV5-6, the J call TRBJ2-1; the D gene is possibly TRBD2 (6 bases). CDR3 in amino acids: CASSFRDSPTRREQFF. The CDR3 DNA reads as TGTGCCAGCAGCTTTCGGGACTCACCAACCCGGAGGGAGCAGTTCTTC.